This T cell receptor beta chain derives from a study of T-cell reconstitution after alpha-beta-depleted transplantation in children. General observations from the study: Diversity and T-cell counts at one year after transplant derived mostly from new T cells. It was surviving recipient T cells and thymic progenitors that gave some patients high TCRbeta diversity at day 60. By about two months after transplant, alpha-beta T cells reportedly arose from several hundred graft clones that had expanded.

The V gene lost 0 bases and the J gene lost 3 bases, with 8 bases spanning the gap. This CDR3 region has 14 residues. CDR1 and CDR2 (germline): LGHNA, YNFKEQ. TCRbeta library preparation incorporated unique molecular identifiers. TCRdb reprocessed the PCR reads via MiXCR and lists one record per CDR3 protein. The sample shows some 120,000 distinct CDR3 sequences, 9% to 12% of them seen only once. This clonotype was seen repeatedly, ten times or more. What it binds is not known. The chain links TRBV4-2 to TRBJ2-5, with a possible D match to TRBD2 (5 bases). The clonotype comes from a boy aged 2-15 years with acute lymphoblastic leukemia, due to receive a stem cell transplant. Sequencing was performed on PBMCs, taken before TCRalphabeta/CD19-depleted stem cell transplant. In DNA form, the CDR3 reads TGTGCCAGCAGCCAAGATCCCGGGGAAGAGACCCAGTACTTC. Translation: CASSQDPGEETQYF.